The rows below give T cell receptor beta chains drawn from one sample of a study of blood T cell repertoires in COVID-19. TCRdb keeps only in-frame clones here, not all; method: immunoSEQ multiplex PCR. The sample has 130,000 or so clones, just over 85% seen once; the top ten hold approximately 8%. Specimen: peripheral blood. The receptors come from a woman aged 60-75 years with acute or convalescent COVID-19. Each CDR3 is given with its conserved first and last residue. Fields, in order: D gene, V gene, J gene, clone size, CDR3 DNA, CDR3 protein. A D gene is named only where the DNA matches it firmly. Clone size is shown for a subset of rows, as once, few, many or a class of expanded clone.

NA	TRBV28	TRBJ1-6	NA	TGTGCCAGCAGGGGCCGGGGGTCAGCGCCCCTCCACTTT	CASRGRGSAPLHF
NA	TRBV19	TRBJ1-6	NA	TGTGCCAGTAGTATGGGGGGTCCAGGTAATTCACCCCTCCACTTT	CASSMGGPGNSPLHF
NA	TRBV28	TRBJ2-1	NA	TGTGCCACCAACTGGGGGGTCAGCTCCTACAATGAGCAGTTCTTC	CATNWGVSSYNEQFF
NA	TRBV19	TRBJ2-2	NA	TGTGCCAGTAGTATTTGGGGCGTATTCGCCGGGGAGCTGTTTTTT	CASSIWGVFAGELFF
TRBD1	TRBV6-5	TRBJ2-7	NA	TGTGCCAGCAGGATGCCGGGACAGGGGACCTACGAGCAGTACTTC	CASRMPGQGTYEQYF
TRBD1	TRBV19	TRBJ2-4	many	TGTGCCAGTAGGGCCCCCATTTGGGACAGGGACGAAAACATTCAGTACTTC	CASRAPIWDRDENIQYF
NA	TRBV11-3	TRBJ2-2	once	TGTGCCAGCAGCCCCAACAGGTTTGCCGGGGAGCTGTTTTTT	CASSPNRFAGELFF
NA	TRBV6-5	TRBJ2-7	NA	TGTGCCAGCAGTCGGATGGGGGCCTCCTACGAGCAGTACTTC	CASSRMGASYEQYF
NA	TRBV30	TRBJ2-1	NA	TGTGCCTGGACAGGCCTTGGGAATGAGCAGTTCTTC	CAWTGLGNEQFF
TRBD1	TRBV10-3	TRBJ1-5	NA	TGTGCCATCAGTGCAAGCAGCGCAGGGGGTAATAATCAGCCCCAGCATTTT	CAISASSAGGNNQPQHF
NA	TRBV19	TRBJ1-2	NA	TGTGCCAGTAGTATATTGAGAGGGGGTTGGCAGGCCCGTGGCTACACCTTC	CASSILRGGWQARGYTF
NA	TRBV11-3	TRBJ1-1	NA	TGTGCCAGCAGCTTCCCGGGAGGAACAATGAACACTGAAGCTTTCTTT	CASSFPGGTMNTEAFF
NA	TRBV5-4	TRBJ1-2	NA	TGTGCCAGCAGCTTGGCCGCACAGGGAGTATATGGCTACACCTTC	CASSLAAQGVYGYTF
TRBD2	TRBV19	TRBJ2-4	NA	TGTGCCAGTAGTCGTTTCACCGGGGGGAAAAACATTCAGTACTTC	CASSRFTGGKNIQYF
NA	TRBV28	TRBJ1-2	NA	TGTGCCAGCAGCCAAAGGGCCGGGACACTCTATGCTAGGACCTTC	CASSQRAGTLYARTF
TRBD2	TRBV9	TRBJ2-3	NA	TGTGCCAGCAGCGGGCTACAGCGGGGGGGCACAGATACGCAGTATTTT	CASSGLQRGGTDTQYF